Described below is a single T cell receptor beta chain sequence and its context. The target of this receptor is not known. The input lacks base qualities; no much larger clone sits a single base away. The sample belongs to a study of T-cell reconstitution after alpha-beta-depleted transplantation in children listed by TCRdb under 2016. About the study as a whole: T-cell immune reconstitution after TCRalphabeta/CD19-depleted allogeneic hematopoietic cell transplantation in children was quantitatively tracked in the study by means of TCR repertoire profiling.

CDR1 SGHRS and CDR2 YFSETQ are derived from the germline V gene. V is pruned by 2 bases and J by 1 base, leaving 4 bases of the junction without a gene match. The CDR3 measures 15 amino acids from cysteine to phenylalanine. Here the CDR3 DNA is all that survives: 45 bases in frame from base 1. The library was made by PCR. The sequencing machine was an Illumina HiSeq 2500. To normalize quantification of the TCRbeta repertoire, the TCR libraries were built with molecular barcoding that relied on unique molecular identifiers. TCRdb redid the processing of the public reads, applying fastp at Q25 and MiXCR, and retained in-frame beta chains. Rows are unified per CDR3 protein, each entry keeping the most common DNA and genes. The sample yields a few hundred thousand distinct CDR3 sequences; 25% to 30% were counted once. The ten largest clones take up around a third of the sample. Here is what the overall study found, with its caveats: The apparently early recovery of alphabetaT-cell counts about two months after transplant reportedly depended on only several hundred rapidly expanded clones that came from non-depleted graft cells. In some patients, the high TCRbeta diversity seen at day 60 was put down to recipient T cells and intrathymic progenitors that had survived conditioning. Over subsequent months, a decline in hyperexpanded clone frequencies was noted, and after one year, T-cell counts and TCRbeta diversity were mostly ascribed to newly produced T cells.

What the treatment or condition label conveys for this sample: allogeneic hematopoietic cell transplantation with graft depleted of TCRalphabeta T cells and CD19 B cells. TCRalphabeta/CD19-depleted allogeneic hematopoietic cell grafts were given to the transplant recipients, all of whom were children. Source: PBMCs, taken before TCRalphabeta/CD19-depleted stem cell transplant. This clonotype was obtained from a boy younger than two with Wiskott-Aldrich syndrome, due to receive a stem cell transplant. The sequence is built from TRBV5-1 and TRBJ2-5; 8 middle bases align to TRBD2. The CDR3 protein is CASSLIAGFQETQYF. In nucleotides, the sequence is TGCGCCAGCAGCTTAATAGCGGGATTCCAAGAGACCCAGTACTTC.